This T cell receptor beta chain was sequenced for a study of T cell responses to AZD1222 COVID-19 vaccine. The table came from immunoSEQ multiplex PCR; TCRdb's copy has only in-frame clones and leaves some out. The sample holds around 140,000 clones; 70% to 90% are singletons and the top ten take approximately 5.4%. The specimen comprised peripheral blood, sampled 28 days after the second AZD1222 dose. The TCR originated in an adult who received the AZD1222 COVID-19 vaccine.

The CDR3 nucleotides are TGTGCCAGCAGTTCATGGGATTCGGGGGAGACCCAGTACTTC. Translation: CASSSWDSGETQYF. V and J are TRBV6-2 or TRBV6-3 and TRBJ2-5; weak D call: TRBD2 (5 bases). This CDR3 has 14 residues. Germline assignment: CDR1 MNHEY and CDR2 SVGEGT. The V and J ends lost 4 bases and 5 bases respectively, with 14 bases between them.